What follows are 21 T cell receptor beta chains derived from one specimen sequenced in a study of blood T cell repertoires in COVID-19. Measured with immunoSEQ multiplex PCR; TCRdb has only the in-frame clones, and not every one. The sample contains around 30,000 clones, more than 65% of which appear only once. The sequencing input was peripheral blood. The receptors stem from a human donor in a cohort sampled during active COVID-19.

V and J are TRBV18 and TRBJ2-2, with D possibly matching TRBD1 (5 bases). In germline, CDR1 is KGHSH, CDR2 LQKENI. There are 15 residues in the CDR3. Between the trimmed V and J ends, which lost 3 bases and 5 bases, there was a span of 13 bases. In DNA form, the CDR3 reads TGTGCCAGCTCACCCCGTGAAGGGGAAACCGGGGAGCTGTTTTTT. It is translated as CASSPREGETGELFF.

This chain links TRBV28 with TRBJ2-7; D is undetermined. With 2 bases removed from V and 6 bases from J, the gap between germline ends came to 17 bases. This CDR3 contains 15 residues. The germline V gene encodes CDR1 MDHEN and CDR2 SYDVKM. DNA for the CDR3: TGTGCCAGCAGTTTAGGCCCCTCAACGAACCGCGAGCAGTACTTC. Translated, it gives CASSLGPSTNREQYF.

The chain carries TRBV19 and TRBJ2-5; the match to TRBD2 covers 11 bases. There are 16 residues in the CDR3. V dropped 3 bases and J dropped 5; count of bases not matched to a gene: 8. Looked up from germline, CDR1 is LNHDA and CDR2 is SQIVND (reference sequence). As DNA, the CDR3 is TGTGCCAGTAGTATGTCTAGCGGGGGGCTGAGGGAGACCCAGTACTTC. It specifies CASSMSSGGLRETQYF.

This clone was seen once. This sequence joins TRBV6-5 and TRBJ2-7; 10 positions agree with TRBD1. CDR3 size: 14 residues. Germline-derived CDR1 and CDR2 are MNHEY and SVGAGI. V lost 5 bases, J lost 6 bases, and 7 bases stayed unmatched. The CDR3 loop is CASSQKTGGVEQYF. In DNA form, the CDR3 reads TGTGCCAGCAGTCAGAAGACAGGGGGCGTCGAGCAGTACTTC.

The CDR3 reads CASSIRTGGGEQYF. The CDR3, as DNA: TGTGCCAGTAGTATCCGGACAGGGGGAGGCGAGCAGTACTTC. The chain employs TRBV19 and TRBJ2-7, with 10 bases that match TRBD1. The CDR3 covers 14 residues. Germline lookup yields CDR1 LNHDA and CDR2 SQIVND (reference sequence). V lost 3 bases, J lost 6 bases, and 5 bases stayed unmatched.

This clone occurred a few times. In nucleotides, the CDR3 is TGTGCCAGCAGCTCTACAGGGGGCAAAGCGAATACGCAGTATTTT. This gives the protein CASSSTGGKANTQYF. V is TRBV7-9 and J is TRBJ2-3; TRBD1 matches 9 bases. The CDR3 is 15 amino acids. CDR1 is SEHNR and CDR2 is FQNEAQ in the germline V gene (reference sequence). The V and J ends lost 4 bases and 7 bases, in that order; junction bases with no gene match: 9.

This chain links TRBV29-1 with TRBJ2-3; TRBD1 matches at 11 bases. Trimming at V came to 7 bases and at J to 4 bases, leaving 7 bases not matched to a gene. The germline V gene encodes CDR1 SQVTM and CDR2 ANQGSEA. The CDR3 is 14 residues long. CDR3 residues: CSGGTGGGADTQYF. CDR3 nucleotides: TGCAGCGGCGGGACAGGGGGTGGTGCAGATACGCAGTATTTT.

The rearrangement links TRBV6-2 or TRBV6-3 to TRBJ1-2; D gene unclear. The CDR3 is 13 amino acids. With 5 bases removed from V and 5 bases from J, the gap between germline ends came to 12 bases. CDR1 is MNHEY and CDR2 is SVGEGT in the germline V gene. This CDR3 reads CASSPLMKYGYTF. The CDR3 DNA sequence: TGTGCCAGCAGTCCACTTATGAAGTATGGCTACACCTTC.

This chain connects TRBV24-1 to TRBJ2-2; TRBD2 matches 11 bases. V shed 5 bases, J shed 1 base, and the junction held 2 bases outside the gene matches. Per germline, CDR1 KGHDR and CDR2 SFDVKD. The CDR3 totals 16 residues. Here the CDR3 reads CATSGGLAGNTGELFF. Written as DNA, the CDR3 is TGTGCCACCAGTGGAGGACTAGCGGGGAACACCGGGGAGCTGTTTTTT.

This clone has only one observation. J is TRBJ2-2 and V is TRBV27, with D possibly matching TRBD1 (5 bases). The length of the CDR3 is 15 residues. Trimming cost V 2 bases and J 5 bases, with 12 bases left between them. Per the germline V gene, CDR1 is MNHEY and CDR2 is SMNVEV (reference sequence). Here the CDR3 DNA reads TGTGCCAGCAGTTTAGTTCAGGGTCTGACCGGGGAGCTGTTTTTT. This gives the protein CASSLVQGLTGELFF.

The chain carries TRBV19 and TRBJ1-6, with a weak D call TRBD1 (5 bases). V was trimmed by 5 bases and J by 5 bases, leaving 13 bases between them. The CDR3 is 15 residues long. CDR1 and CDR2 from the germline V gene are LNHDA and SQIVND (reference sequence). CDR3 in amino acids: CASSAGPFHNSPLHF. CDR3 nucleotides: TGTGCCAGTAGTGCGGGACCCTTTCATAATTCACCCCTCCACTTT.

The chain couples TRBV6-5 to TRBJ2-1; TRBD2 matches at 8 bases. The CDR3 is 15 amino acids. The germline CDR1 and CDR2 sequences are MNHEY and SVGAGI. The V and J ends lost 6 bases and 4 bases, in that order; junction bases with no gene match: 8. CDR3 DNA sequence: TGTGCCAGCAGCCGTAGCGGGGTACCTTACAATGAGCAGTTCTTC. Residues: CASSRSGVPYNEQFF.

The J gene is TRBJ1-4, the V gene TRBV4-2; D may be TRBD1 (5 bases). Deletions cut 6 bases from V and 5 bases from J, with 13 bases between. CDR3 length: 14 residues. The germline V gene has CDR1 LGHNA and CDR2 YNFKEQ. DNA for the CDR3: TGTGCCAGCAGTACTCTGGGGCTAAATGAAAAACTGTTTTTT. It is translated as CASSTLGLNEKLFF.

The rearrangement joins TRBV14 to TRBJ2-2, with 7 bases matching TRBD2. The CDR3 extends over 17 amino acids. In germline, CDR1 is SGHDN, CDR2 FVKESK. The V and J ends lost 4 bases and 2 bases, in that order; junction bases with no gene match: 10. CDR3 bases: TGTGCCAGCAGCCGCACCTTGGGGGGGTTTAACACCGGGGAGCTGTTTTTT. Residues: CASSRTLGGFNTGELFF.

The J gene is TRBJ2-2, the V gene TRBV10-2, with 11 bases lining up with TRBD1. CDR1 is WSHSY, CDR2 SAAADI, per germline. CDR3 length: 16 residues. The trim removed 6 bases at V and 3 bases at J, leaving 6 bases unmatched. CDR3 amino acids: CASSRGQGAHTGELFF. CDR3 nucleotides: TGCGCCAGCAGCAGAGGACAGGGGGCCCACACCGGGGAGCTGTTTTTT.

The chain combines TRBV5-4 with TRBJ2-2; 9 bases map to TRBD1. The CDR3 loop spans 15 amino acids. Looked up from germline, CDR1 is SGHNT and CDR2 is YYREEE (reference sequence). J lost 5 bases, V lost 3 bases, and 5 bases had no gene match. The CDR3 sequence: CASSSGQGETGELFF. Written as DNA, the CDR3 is TGTGCCAGCAGCTCGGGACAGGGTGAAACCGGGGAGCTGTTTTTT. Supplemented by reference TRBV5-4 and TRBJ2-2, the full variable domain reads ETGVTQSPTHLIKTRGQQVTLRCSSQSGHNTVSWYQQALGQGPQFIFQYYREEENGRGNFPPRFSGLQFPNYSSELNVNALELDDSALYLCASSSGQGETGELFFGEGSRLTVL.

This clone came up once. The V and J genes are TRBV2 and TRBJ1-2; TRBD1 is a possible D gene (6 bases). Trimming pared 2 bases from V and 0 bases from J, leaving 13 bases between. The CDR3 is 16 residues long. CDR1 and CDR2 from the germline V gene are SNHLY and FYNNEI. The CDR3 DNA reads TGTGCCAGCAGTGAACCCGGGACACCAACTAACTATGGCTACACCTTC. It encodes CASSEPGTPTNYGYTF. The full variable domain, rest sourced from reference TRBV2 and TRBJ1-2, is EPEVTQTPSHQVTQMGQEVILRCVPISNHLYFYWYRQILGQKVEFLVSFYNNEISEKSEIFDDQFSVERPDGSNFTLKIRSTKLEDSAMYFCASSEPGTPTNYGYTFGSGTRLTVV.

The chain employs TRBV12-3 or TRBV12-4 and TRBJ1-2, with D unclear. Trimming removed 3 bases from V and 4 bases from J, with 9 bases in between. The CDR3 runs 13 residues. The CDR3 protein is CASSFGEGYGYTF. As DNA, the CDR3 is TGTGCCAGCAGTTTTGGGGAGGGCTATGGCTACACCTTC.

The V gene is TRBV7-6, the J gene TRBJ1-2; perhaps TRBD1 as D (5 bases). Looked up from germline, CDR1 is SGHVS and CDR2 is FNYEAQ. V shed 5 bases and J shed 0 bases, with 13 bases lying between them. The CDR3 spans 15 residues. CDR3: CASSPGQTANYGYTF. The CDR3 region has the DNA TGTGCCAGCAGCCCAGGACAAACCGCTAACTATGGCTACACCTTC. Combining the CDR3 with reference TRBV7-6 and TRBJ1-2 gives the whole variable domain GAGVSQSPRYKVTKRGQDVALRCDPISGHVSLYWYRQALGQGPEFLTYFNYEAQQDKSGLPNDRFSAERPEGSISTLTIQRTEQRDSAMYRCASSPGQTANYGYTFGSGTRLTVV.

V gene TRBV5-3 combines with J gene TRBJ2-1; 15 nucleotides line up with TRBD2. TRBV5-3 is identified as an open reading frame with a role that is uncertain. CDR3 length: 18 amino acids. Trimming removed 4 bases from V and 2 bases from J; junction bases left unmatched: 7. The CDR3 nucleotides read TGTGCCAGAAGCCCTCCGGGACTAGCGGGGGGCACCTACAATGAGCAGTTCTTC. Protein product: CARSPPGLAGGTYNEQFF.

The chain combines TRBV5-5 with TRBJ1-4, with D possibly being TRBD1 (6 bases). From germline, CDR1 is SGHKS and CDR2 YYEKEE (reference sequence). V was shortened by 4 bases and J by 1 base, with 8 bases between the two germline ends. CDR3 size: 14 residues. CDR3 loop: CASSQTGTNEKLFF. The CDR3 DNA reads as TGTGCCAGCAGCCAGACAGGAACTAATGAAAAACTGTTTTTT.